This T cell receptor beta chain came from a study of CD8 T cells in Susac syndrome. Reverse transcription of about 0.45 to 1 ug RNA used random hexamers. An immunoSEQ multiplex PCR generated amplified TCR beta CDR3 products spanning 54 Vbeta and 13 Jbeta. Via MiXCR, TCRdb re-called the immunoSEQ multiplex PCR reads, giving one row per CDR3 protein. The table lists roughly 330,000 distinct CDR3 sequences, 92% of them singletons. Trimming left V 8 bases short and J 5 bases short, with 13 bases between. The CDR3 loop spans 13 amino acids. Per germline, CDR1 SNHLY and CDR2 FYNNEI. The study sequenced TCR beta in blood CD8+ and CD4+ T cells. The patients who served as multiple sclerosis controls were treatment-naive and had stable or active relapsing-remitting disease that fulfilled the revised McDonald criteria. The CD8+ and CD4+ T cells were isolated magnetically using a negative isolation approach, whereas the TEMRA cells were enriched by FACS.

This TCR derives from a human donor with multiple sclerosis. The chain employs TRBV2 and TRBJ1-5; TRBD1 is a possible D gene (5 bases). Material for sequencing was CD4+ T cells from PBMCs. In DNA form, the CDR3 reads TGTGCCAGCGGGCCTGGGGGGGATCAGCCCCAGCATTTT. This translates into CASGPGGDQPQHF. The whole variable domain, filled in from reference TRBV2 and TRBJ1-5, reads EPEVTQTPSHQVTQMGQEVILRCVPISNHLYFYWYRQILGQKVEFLVSFYNNEISEKSEIFDDQFSVERPDGSNFTLKIRSTKLEDSAMYFCASGPGGDQPQHFGDGTRLSIL.